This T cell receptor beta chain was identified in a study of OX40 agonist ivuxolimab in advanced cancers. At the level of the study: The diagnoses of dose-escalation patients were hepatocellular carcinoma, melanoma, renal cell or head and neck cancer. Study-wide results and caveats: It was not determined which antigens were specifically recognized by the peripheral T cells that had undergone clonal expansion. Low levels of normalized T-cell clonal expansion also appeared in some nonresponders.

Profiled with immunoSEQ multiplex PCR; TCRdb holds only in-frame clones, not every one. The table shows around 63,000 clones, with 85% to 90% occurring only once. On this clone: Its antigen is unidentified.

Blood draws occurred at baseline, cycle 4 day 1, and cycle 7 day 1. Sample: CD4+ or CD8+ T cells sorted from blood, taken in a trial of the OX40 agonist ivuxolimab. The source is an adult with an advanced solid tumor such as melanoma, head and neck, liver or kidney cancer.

CDR3: CASSDPGTGGFEQYF. DNA of the CDR3: TGTGCCAGTAGTGACCCCGGGACAGGGGGCTTCGAGCAGTACTTC. This chain joins TRBV19 and TRBJ2-7, with 12 positions matching TRBD1. The CDR3 is 15 residues long. V dropped 5 bases and J dropped 6; count of bases not matched to a gene: 8. The V gene's germline CDR1 is LNHDA and CDR2 SQIVND (reference sequence).